This T cell receptor (beta chain) appears in the sequencing data of a study of CD8 T cells in Susac syndrome. V lost 4 bases to trimming and J lost 3 bases, with 18 bases between them. The CDR3 runs to 16 residues. CDR1 is MNHEY and CDR2 is SVGAGI in the germline V gene. With random hexamers, reverse transcription was performed on about 0.5 to 1 ug of RNA. Across 54 Vbeta and 13 Jbeta, immunoSEQ multiplex PCR amplified TCR beta CDR3. TCRdb re-analysed the immunoSEQ multiplex PCR reads in MiXCR, keeping a single row per CDR3 protein. This table has some 300,000 distinct CDR3 sequences, 70% to 90% appearing once. Included as multiple sclerosis controls were treatment-naive patients who had stable or active relapsing-remitting disease.

V is TRBV6-5 and J is TRBJ1-2; possibly TRBD1 for D (6 bases). The sequence derives from a human donor with multiple sclerosis. The sample taken for sequencing was CD8+ T cells from PBMCs. CDR3 sequence: CASSFRQAGVDYGYTF. As DNA, the CDR3 is TGTGCCAGCAGTTTCCGACAGGCTGGGGTTGACTATGGCTACACCTTC.